This T cell receptor beta chain stems from a study of blood T cell repertoires in COVID-19. Clones were sequenced by immunoSEQ multiplex PCR, and TCRdb holds only the in-frame ones, with some missing. This table holds over 200,000 clones, 83% found once. In germline, CDR1 is MDHEN, CDR2 SYDVKM. The CDR3 sequence is 16 residues long. The ends lost 4 bases at V and 5 bases at J; junction bases unmatched: 10. The TCR comes from a woman aged 45-65 years with acute or convalescent COVID-19. The chain couples TRBV28 to TRBJ2-5; TRBD2 matches at 10 bases. The sequenced sample was peripheral blood. The CDR3 region has the DNA TGTGCCAGCAGTTCCCATAGCGGGAGGCCGGGGGAGACCCAGTACTTC. It yields the protein CASSSHSGRPGETQYF.